The clone carrying this T cell receptor beta chain was counted many times. The antigen remains undetermined. Those with alopecia areata gave lesional scalp punch biopsies and peripheral blood. This specimen belongs to a study of CD8+ T cells in alopecia areata. Study-wide background: Each of the treated patients was given oral tofacitinib, 5 to 10 mg twice daily, for moderate-to-severe alopecia areata. Tofacitinib exposure lasted 6 to 18 months, followed by 6 months off drug. Study conclusions and caveats: Lesional tissue from the scalp (especially in alopecia totalis/universalis) showed higher clonality than normal scalp.

With 5 bases clipped from V and 6 bases from J, the junction kept 5 bases outside the gene matches. CDR1 and CDR2 (germline): LGHNA, YNFKEQ. This CDR3 is 14 amino acids long. Extracted from the samples, RNA was reverse transcribed into cDNA to serve as the sequencing template. The protocol was immunoSEQ multiplex PCR, while the TCRdb copy is restricted to in-frame clones and leaves out a portion. The table records hundreds of thousands of clones, around 67% of them present only once. The material sequenced was CD4+ T cells sorted from blood, taken at week 0. This receptor was taken from a human donor with alopecia areata. J is TRBJ1-4 and V is TRBV4-2; 8 bases line up with TRBD1. Here the CDR3 reads CASSRQGRDEKLFF. CDR3 coding DNA: TGTGCCAGCAGCAGACAGGGGCGTGATGAAAAACTGTTTTTT.